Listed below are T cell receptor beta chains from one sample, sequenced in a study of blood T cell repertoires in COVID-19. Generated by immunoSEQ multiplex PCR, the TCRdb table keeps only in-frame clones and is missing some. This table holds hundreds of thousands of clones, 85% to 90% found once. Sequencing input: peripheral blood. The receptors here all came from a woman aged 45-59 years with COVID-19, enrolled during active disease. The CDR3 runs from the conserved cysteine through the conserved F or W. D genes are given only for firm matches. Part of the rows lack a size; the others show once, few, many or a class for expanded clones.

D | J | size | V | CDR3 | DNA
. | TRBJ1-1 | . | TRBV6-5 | CASRETFRGGTEAFF | TGTGCCAGCAGGGAGACGTTCCGAGGTGGTACTGAAGCTTTCTTT
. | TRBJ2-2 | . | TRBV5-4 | CASSSGHIKTGELFF | TGTGCCAGCAGCTCAGGACACATCAAGACCGGGGAGCTGTTTTTT
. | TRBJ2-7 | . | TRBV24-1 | CATSDPPLDYEQYF | TGTGCCACCAGTGATCCACCCTTAGACTACGAGCAGTACTTC
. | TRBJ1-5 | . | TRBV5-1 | CASSFGRADQPQHF | TGCGCCAGCAGCTTTGGCAGGGCGGATCAGCCCCAGCATTTT
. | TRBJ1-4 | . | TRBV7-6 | CASSPRTLRATNEKLFF | TGTGCCAGCAGCCCTAGAACCCTCAGGGCAACTAATGAAAAACTGTTTTTT
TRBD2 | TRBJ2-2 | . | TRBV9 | CASSPPGLAPQNTGELFF | TGTGCCAGCAGCCCTCCGGGACTAGCGCCGCAGAACACCGGGGAGCTGTTTTTT
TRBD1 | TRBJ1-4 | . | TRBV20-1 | CSGQGNEKLFF | TGCAGCGGACAGGGGAATGAAAAACTGTTTTTT
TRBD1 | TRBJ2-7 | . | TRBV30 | CAWVPGTGAYEQYF | TGTGCCTGGGTCCCCGGGACAGGGGCCTACGAGCAGTACTTC
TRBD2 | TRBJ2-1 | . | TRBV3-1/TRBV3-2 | CASSRERGYNEQFF | TGTGCCAGCAGCCGCGAGCGGGGCTACAATGAGCAGTTCTTC
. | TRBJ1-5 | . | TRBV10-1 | CATSEGISQPQHF | TGCGCCACTTCGGAGGGGATTAGCCAGCCCCAGCATTTT
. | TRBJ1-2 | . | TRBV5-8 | CASSLNRASGYTF | TGTGCCAGCAGCTTAAACCGAGCATCGGGCTACACCTTC
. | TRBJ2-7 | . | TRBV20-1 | CSAELTGEQYF | TGCAGTGCGGAGCTCACGGGGGAGCAGTACTTC
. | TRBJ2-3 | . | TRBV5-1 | CASSLVTGQEGTQYF | TGCGCCAGCAGCTTGGTTACAGGGCAAGAAGGTACGCAGTATTTT
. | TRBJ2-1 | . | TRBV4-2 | CASSQNWVAEQFF | TGTGCCAGCAGCCAAAATTGGGTAGCGGAGCAGTTCTTC
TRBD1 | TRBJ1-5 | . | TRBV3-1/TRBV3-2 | CASSQRTGGNQPQHF | TGTGCCAGCAGCCAGAGGACAGGGGGCAATCAGCCCCAGCATTTT
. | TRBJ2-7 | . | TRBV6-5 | CASSYSGSRSYEQYF | TGTGCCAGCAGTTACTCCGGATCGAGGTCCTACGAGCAGTACTTC
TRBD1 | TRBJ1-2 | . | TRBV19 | CASSTQGQGSNGYTF | TGTGCCAGTAGTACCCAGGGACAGGGGAGCAATGGCTACACCTTC
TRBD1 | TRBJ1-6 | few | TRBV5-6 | CASSSPDRVGTYNSPLHF | TGTGCCAGCAGCTCCCCCGACAGGGTGGGGACCTATAATTCACCCCTCCACTTT
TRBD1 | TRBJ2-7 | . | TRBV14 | CASSQGTGGEQYF | TGTGCCAGCAGCCAAGGGACAGGGGGCGAGCAGTACTTC
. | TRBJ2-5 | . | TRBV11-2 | CASSRGDSTFQETQYF | TGTGCCAGCAGCAGAGGAGACAGCACTTTCCAGGAGACCCAGTACTTC
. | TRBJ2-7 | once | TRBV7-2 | CASSSRPGLAYEQYF | TGTGCCAGCAGCTCTAGGCCGGGTCTAGCCTACGAGCAGTACTTC
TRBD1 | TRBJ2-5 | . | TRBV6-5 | CASRGQAQETQYF | TGTGCCAGCAGAGGACAGGCCCAAGAGACCCAGTACTTC
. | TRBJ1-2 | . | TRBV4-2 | CASSQGDNDYGYTF | TGTGCCAGCAGCCAAGGGGACAACGACTATGGCTACACCTTC
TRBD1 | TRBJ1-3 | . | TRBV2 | CASREGTGRNTIYF | TGTGCCAGCAGGGAAGGGACAGGGAGAAACACCATATATTTT
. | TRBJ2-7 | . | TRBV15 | CATSRAGLPYEQYF | TGTGCCACCAGCAGAGCGGGTCTTCCTTACGAGCAGTACTTC
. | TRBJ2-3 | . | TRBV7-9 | CASSLDSSTDTQYF | TGTGCCAGCAGCTTGGACAGTAGCACAGATACGCAGTATTTT
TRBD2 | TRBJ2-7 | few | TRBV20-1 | CSASDAGGSYEQYF | TGCAGTGCTAGTGACGCGGGGGGATCCTACGAGCAGTACTTC
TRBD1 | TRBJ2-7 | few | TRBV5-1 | CASSLTGGKYEQYF | TGCGCCAGCAGCCTCACAGGGGGCAAATACGAGCAGTACTTC
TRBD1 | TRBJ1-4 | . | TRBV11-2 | CASSRTGGATNEKLFF | TGTGCCAGCAGCCGGACAGGGGGCGCAACTAATGAAAAACTGTTTTTT
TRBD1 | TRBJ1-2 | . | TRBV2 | CASSLVGRGNYGYTF | TGTGCCAGCAGCCTAGTCGGCAGGGGGAACTATGGCTACACCTTC
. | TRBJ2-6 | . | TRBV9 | CASSVHPRGRGANVLTF | TGTGCCAGCAGCGTTCATCCCAGAGGTCGGGGGGCCAACGTCCTGACTTTC
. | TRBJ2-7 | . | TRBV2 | CASSFSSYEQYF | TGTGCCAGCAGTTTTAGCTCCTACGAGCAGTACTTC
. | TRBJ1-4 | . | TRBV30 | CASAQRAASGKLFF | TGTGCCTCAGCCCAGCGGGCGGCGTCTGGAAAACTGTTTTTT
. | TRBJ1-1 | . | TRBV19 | CASSLSAGMKGAGGAFF | TGTGCCAGTAGTCTATCGGCGGGGATGAAAGGGGCCGGGGGGGCTTTCTTT
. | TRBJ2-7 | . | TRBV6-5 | CASSRGSLSYEQYF | TGTGCCAGCAGTCGAGGGTCGCTATCCTACGAGCAGTACTTC
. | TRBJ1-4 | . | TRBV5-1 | CASSPSNEKLFF | TGCGCCAGCAGCCCGTCTAATGAAAAACTGTTTTTT
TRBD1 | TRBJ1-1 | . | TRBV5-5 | CASSSTGGSRTEAFF | TGTGCCAGCAGCTCGACAGGGGGCTCTCGCACTGAAGCTTTCTTT
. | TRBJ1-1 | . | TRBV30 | CAWGIGGEAFF | TGTGCCTGGGGAATAGGGGGTGAAGCTTTCTTT
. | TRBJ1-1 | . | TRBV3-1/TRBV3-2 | CASRRGGEAFF | TGTGCCAGCAGGCGGGGTGGGGAAGCTTTCTTT
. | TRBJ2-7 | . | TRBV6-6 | CASSKLEIRSYEQYF | TGTGCCAGCAGCAAGCTAGAGATAAGGTCCTACGAGCAGTACTTC
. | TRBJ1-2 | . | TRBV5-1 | CASSLGGSNYGYTF | TGCGCCAGCAGCTTGGGGGGCAGTAACTATGGCTACACCTTC